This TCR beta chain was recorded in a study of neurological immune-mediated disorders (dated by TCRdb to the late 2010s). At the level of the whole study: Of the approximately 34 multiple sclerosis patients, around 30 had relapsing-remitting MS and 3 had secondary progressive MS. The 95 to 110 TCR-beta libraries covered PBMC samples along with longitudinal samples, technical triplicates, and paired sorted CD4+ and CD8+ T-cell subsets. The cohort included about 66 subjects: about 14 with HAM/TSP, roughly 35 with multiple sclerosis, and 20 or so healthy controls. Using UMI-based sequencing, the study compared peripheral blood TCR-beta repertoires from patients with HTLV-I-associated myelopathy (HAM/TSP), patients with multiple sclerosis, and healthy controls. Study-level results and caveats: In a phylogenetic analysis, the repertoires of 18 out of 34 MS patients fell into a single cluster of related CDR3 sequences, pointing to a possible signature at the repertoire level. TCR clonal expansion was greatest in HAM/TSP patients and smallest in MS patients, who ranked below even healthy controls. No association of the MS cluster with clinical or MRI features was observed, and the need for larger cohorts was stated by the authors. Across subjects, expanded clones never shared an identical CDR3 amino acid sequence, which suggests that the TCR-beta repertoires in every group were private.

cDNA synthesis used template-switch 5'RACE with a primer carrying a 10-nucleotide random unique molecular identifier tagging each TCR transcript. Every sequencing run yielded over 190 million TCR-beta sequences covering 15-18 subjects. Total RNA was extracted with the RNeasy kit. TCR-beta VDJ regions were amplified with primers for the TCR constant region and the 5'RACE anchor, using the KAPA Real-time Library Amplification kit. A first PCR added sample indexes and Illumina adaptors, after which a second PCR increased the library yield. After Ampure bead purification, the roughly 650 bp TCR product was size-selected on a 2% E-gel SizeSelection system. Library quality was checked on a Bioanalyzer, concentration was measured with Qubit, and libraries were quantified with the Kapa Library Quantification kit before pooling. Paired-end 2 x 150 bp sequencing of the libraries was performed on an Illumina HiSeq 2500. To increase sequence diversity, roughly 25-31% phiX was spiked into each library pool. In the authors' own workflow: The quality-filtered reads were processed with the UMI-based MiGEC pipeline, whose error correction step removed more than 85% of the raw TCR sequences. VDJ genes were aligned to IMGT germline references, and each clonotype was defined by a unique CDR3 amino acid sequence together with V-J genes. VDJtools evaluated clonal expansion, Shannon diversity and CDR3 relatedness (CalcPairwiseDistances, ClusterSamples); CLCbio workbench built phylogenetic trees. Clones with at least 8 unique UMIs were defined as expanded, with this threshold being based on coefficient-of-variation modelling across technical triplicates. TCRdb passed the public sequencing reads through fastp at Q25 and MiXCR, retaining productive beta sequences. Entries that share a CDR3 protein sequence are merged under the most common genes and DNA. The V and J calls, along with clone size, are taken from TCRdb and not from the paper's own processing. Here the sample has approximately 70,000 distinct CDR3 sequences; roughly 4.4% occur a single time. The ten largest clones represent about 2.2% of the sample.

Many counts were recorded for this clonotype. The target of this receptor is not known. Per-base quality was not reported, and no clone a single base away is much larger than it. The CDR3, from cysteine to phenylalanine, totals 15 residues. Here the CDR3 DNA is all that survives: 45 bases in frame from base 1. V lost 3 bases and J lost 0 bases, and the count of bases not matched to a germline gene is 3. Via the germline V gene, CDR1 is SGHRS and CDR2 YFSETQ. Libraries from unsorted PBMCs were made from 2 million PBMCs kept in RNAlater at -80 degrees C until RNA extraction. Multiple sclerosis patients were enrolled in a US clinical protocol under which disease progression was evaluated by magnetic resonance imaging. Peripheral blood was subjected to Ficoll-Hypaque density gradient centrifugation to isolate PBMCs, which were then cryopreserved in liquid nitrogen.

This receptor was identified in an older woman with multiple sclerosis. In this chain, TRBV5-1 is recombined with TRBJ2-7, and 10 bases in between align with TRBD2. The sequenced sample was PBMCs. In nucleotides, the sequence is TGCGCCAGCAGCTCACTAGCGGGGAGCTCCTACGAGCAGTACTTC. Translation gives CASSSLAGSSYEQYF. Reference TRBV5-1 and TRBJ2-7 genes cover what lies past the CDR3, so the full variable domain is KAGVTQTPRYLIKTRGQQVTLSCSPISGHRSVSWYQQTPGQGLQFLFEYFSETQRNKGNFPGRFSGRQFSNSRSEMNVSTLELGDSALYLCASSSLAGSSYEQYFGPGTRLTVT.